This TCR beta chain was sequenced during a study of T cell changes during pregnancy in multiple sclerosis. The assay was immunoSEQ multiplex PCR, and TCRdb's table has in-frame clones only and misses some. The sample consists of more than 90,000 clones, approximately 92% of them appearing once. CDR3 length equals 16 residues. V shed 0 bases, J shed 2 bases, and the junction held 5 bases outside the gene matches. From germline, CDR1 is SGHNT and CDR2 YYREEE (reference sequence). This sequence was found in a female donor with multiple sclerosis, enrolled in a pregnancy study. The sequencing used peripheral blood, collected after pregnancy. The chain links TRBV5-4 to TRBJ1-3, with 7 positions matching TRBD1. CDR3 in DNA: TGTGCCAGCAGCTTGGACGAGGGGGCGCCTGGAAACACCATATATTTT. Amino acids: CASSLDEGAPGNTIYF.